The rows below give T cell receptor beta chains drawn from one sample of a study of early T cells in non-severe SARS-CoV-2 infection. TCRdb reprocessed the 5' RACE reads with MiXCR, giving one entry per CDR3 protein. Of 90,000 to 120,000 distinct CDR3 sequences listed, around an eighth are singletons. Sequencing used whole blood. The receptors derive from an adult who was a healthcare worker with PCR-confirmed SARS-CoV-2 infection or an uninfected control (not recorded which). Each CDR3 is given with its conserved first and last residue. A D gene is named only where the DNA matches it firmly. Rows give clone size only sometimes, using once, few, many, or a class for an expanded clone.

d_gene	v_gene	j_gene	abundance	CDR3nt	CDR3aa
TRBD2	TRBV9	TRBJ2-1	NA	TGTGCCAGCAGCCCCGGACTAGCCTCATCCCATCGGGGCGCGGAGTTCTTC	CASSPGLASSHRGAEFF
TRBD1	TRBV7-9	TRBJ1-1	NA	TGTGCCATTCGGGGACAGTTCCCTGAAGCTTTCTTT	CAIRGQFPEAFF
NA	TRBV2	TRBJ1-1	NA	TGTGCCAGCAGGGACGGGAGGAACACTGAAGCTTTCTTT	CASRDGRNTEAFF
TRBD2	TRBV25-1	TRBJ2-5	many	TGTGCCAGCAGTGCTATAGCGGGGCAAGAGACCCAGTACTTC	CASSAIAGQETQYF
TRBD1	TRBV29-1	TRBJ2-5	few	TGCAGCGTTGGGGGACAGGGGAGCCAGGAGACCCAGTACTTC	CSVGGQGSQETQYF
TRBD1	TRBV27	TRBJ1-5	NA	TGTGCCAGCAGACAGGGGGCACGCCAGCCCCAGCATTTT	CASRQGARQPQHF
TRBD1	TRBV29-1	TRBJ2-4	NA	TGCAGCGCGGGACAGGGGGAAAACATTCAGTACTTC	CSAGQGENIQYF
NA	TRBV10-3	TRBJ1-1	few	TGTGCCATCAGTGATGGAGTGGGGAACACTGAAGCTTTCTTT	CAISDGVGNTEAFF
TRBD2	TRBV7-9	TRBJ2-5	many	TGTGCCAGCAGGAGACTAGCGGAAGAGACCCAGTACTTC	CASRRLAEETQYF
TRBD1	TRBV28	TRBJ2-7	many	TGTGCCAGCAGACCTTCCCGAGCGGACAGGCAGAACTTC	CASRPSRADRQNF
NA	TRBV19	TRBJ1-5	NA	TGTGCCAGTAGCCCGGATAGCAATCAGCCCCAGCATTTT	CASSPDSNQPQHF
NA	TRBV3-1	TRBJ1-5	many	TGTGCCAGCAGCCAAGATGATCAGCCCCAGCATTTT	CASSQDDQPQHF
NA	TRBV7-6	TRBJ2-6	many	TGTGCCAGCAGCTTCGCCCCAGGGGCTGGGGCCAACGTCCTGACTTTC	CASSFAPGAGANVLTF
TRBD1	TRBV20-1	TRBJ2-3	many	TGCAGCGGGCAAGGGGGCGAAGATACGCAGTATTTT	CSGQGGEDTQYF
NA	TRBV7-2	TRBJ1-6	few	TGTGCCAGCAGCCCACGTGGGGGGGGCTCCTATAATTCACCCCTCCACTTT	CASSPRGGGSYNSPLHF
NA	TRBV12-3/TRBV12-4	TRBJ1-4	many	TGTGCCAGCAGTTTAGGAGGGGAGGCTAATGAAAAACTGTTTTTT	CASSLGGEANEKLFF
TRBD1	TRBV12-3/TRBV12-4	TRBJ1-6	few	TGTGCCAGCACCTCGACAGGGGCTAATTCACCCCTCCACTTT	CASTSTGANSPLHF
TRBD2	TRBV20-1	TRBJ2-3	few	TGCAGTGCTGGCCCAAGTGGGGCGGGAGGGCCCACAGATACGCAGTATTTT	CSAGPSGAGGPTDTQYF
NA	TRBV5-1	TRBJ2-3	NA	TGCGCCAGCAGCCTGGAACGGGCTGCTCCGTATACGCAGTATTTT	CASSLERAAPYTQYF
NA	TRBV12-3/TRBV12-4	TRBJ1-1	few	TGTGCCAGCAGTCCCATATATTTGGGTGGTCTAGGGAGGAACACTGAAGCTTTCTTT	CASSPIYLGGLGRNTEAFF